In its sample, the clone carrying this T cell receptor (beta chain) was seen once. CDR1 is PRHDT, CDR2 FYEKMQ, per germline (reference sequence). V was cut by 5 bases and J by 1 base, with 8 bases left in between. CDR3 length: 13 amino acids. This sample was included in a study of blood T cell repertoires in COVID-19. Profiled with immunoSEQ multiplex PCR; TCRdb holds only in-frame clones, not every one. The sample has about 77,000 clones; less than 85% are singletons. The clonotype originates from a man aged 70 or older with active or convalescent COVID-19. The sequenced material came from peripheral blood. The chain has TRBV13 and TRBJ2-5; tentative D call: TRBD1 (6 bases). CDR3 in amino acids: CASSPDSQETQYF. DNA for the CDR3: TGTGCCAGCAGCCCGGACAGCCAAGAGACCCAGTACTTC.